A selection of T cell receptor beta chains follows, all from one sample in a study of regulatory T cells in long-lasting Graves disease. MiXCR, run by TCRdb on the multiplex PCR reads, gives a single entry per CDR3 protein. This table has about 420,000 distinct CDR3 sequences, about a sixth appearing once. The same data also went into a second study, on T cells in Graves' hyperthyroidism and ophthalmopathy.

The material was peripheral blood mononuclear cells (PBMCs), obtained at new diagnosis, from a patient treated with antithyroid drugs. The receptors stem from a woman aged 18-35 years with Graves disease. The CDR3 runs from the conserved cysteine through the conserved F or W. Each record gives: J gene, CDR3 length, V gene, clone size, D gene, CDR3 DNA, CDR3 protein. The D gene is left open where the match is weak. Clone size is stated in some rows and not others, as once, few, many or a class when expanded.

J: TRBJ1-5; length: 13; V: TRBV29-1; size: NA; D: NA; DNA: TGCAGCGTTGCGGACAACGCCAATCAGCCCCAGCATTTT; CDR3: CSVADNANQPQHF
J: TRBJ2-3; length: 14; V: TRBV11-3; size: many; D: NA; DNA: TGTGCCAGCAGCTTAAGAGGCGGATCAGATACGCAGTATTTT; CDR3: CASSLRGGSDTQYF
J: TRBJ1-5; length: 14; V: TRBV28; size: few; D: TRBD1; DNA: TGTGCCAGCAGTCCCGGGACAGACAATCAGCCCCAGCATTTT; CDR3: CASSPGTDNQPQHF
J: TRBJ1-2; length: 14; V: TRBV27; size: NA; D: TRBD1; DNA: TGTGCCAGCAGAACAGGGGGCTGGGACTATGGCTACACCTTC; CDR3: CASRTGGWDYGYTF
J: TRBJ2-3; length: 15; V: TRBV12-3/TRBV12-4; size: NA; D: TRBD2; DNA: TGTGCCAGCACGGTCAGCGGGAGAAAAACAGATACGCAGTATTTT; CDR3: CASTVSGRKTDTQYF
J: TRBJ2-2; length: 17; V: TRBV6-1; size: NA; D: TRBD2; DNA: TGTGCCAGCAGCCCCATATTGGGGCGGGAGGGCCCCGGGGAGCTGTTTTTT; CDR3: CASSPILGREGPGELFF
J: TRBJ2-1; length: 17; V: TRBV3-2; size: many; D: NA; DNA: TGTGCCAGCTGCATTGGGGGGCCGATTTATTCCTACAATGAGCAGTTCTTC; CDR3: CASCIGGPIYSYNEQFF
J: TRBJ2-1; length: 15; V: TRBV11-2; size: many; D: TRBD2; DNA: TGTGCCAGCAGCTTAGTGCTAGCGGGACAGAATGAGCAGTTCTTC; CDR3: CASSLVLAGQNEQFF
J: TRBJ2-7; length: 14; V: TRBV28; size: few; D: TRBD2; DNA: TGTGCCAGCAGGGGAGCGGGAGAGGTTTACGAGCAGTACTTC; CDR3: CASRGAGEVYEQYF
J: TRBJ2-6; length: 15; V: TRBV18; size: NA; D: NA; DNA: TGTGCCAGCTCACCATGGAGCTCTGGGGCCAACGTCCTGACTTTC; CDR3: CASSPWSSGANVLTF
J: TRBJ1-2; length: 15; V: TRBV27; size: many; D: NA; DNA: TGTGCCAGCAGCCCTAGTTCTATTACATTGCGGGGCTACACCTTC; CDR3: CASSPSSITLRGYTF
J: TRBJ2-2; length: 15; V: TRBV29-1; size: NA; D: NA; DNA: TGCAGCGTTGCCCCCACAGGGTTGGGCACCGGGGAGCTGTTTTTT; CDR3: CSVAPTGLGTGELFF
J: TRBJ2-3; length: 20; V: TRBV3-1; size: many; D: TRBD2; DNA: TGTGCCAGCAGCCAAGAAGGCCTAGCGGGAGTGGTTCGGATAGAAGATACGCAGTATTTT; CDR3: CASSQEGLAGVVRIEDTQYF
J: TRBJ2-1; length: 15; V: TRBV7-2; size: many; D: NA; DNA: TGTGCCAGCAGCTTAAGGAGGGGGGACTACAATGAGCAGTTCTTC; CDR3: CASSLRRGDYNEQFF
J: TRBJ2-1; length: 14; V: TRBV5-1; size: NA; D: NA; DNA: TGCGCCAGCAGCAAGATAGCGGCCTACAATGAGCAGTTCTTC; CDR3: CASSKIAAYNEQFF
J: TRBJ1-1; length: 13; V: TRBV20-1; size: many; D: NA; DNA: TGCAGTGCTAGAGAGGGCCGGAACACTGAAGCTTTCTTT; CDR3: CSAREGRNTEAFF
J: TRBJ2-5; length: 15; V: TRBV7-2; size: many; D: NA; DNA: TGTGCCAGCAGCTTAAAGGTTCGGGCTAGCGAGACCCAGTACTTC; CDR3: CASSLKVRASETQYF
J: TRBJ1-2; length: 16; V: TRBV3-1; size: few; D: NA; DNA: TGTGCCAGCAGCCAAGAGGGGTCACTTCGAGGCTATGGCTACACCTTC; CDR3: CASSQEGSLRGYGYTF
J: TRBJ2-5; length: 15; V: TRBV4-1; size: many; D: TRBD2; DNA: TGCGCCAGCAGCCCCCCGACTAGCGGGACGGAGACCCAGTACTTC; CDR3: CASSPPTSGTETQYF
J: TRBJ2-1; length: 14; V: TRBV19; size: NA; D: NA; DNA: TGTGCCAGTAGTATCAGTACTCCGGGGAATGAGCAGTTCTTC; CDR3: CASSISTPGNEQFF
J: TRBJ1-1; length: 13; V: TRBV12-3/TRBV12-4; size: NA; D: TRBD1; DNA: TGTGCCAGCAGCCGACTGGACAGGGGTGAAGCTTTCTTT; CDR3: CASSRLDRGEAFF
J: TRBJ1-1; length: 13; V: TRBV20-1; size: many; D: NA; DNA: TGCAGTGCTAGATCGGGCAGGAACACTGAAGCTTTCTTT; CDR3: CSARSGRNTEAFF
J: TRBJ2-4; length: 16; V: TRBV12-3/TRBV12-4; size: NA; D: NA; DNA: TGTGCCAGCAGTTTACTCCTCGGGGTAGCCAAAAACATTCAGTACTTC; CDR3: CASSLLLGVAKNIQYF